The TCR beta chain under discussion was sequenced for a study of glioma-infiltrating T cells. Findings and limits, study-wide: Non-neoplastic patients had below-expected tissue-blood divergence, while all gliomas exceeded expectation.

TCR alpha and beta CDR3 regions were amplified from RNA using iRepertoire nested multiplex PCR. TCRdb reanalysed the multiplex PCR reads using MiXCR and keeps one entry per CDR3 protein. Among 100,000 to 150,000 distinct CDR3 sequences, 20% to 25% were seen once, and the ten largest hold roughly a quarter. The CDR3 length is 13 residues. The V gene's germline CDR1 is SGHAT and CDR2 FQNNGV. The V end was cut by 6 bases, the J end by 5 bases, with 11 bases between. Concerning this clonotype itself: Antigen specificity is unknown.

The material sequenced was glioma tissue, nonneoplastic brain tissue, or PBMCs (not recorded which). The TCR originated in a human donor with low-grade glioma or glioblastoma, undergoing nonglioma brain surgery, or in good health (not recorded which). The rearrangement uses TRBV11-2 and TRBJ2-1; D is uncertain. CDR3 nucleotides: TGTGCCAGCAGAACCGGGTTGAACAATGAGCAGTTCTTC. Translated: CASRTGLNNEQFF. Filled out from reference TRBV11-2 and TRBJ2-1, the complete variable domain reads EAGVAQSPRYKIIEKRQSVAFWCNPISGHATLYWYQQILGQGPKLLIQFQNNGVVDDSQLPKDRFSAERLKGVDSTLKIQPAKLEDSAVYLCASRTGLNNEQFFGPGTRLTVL.